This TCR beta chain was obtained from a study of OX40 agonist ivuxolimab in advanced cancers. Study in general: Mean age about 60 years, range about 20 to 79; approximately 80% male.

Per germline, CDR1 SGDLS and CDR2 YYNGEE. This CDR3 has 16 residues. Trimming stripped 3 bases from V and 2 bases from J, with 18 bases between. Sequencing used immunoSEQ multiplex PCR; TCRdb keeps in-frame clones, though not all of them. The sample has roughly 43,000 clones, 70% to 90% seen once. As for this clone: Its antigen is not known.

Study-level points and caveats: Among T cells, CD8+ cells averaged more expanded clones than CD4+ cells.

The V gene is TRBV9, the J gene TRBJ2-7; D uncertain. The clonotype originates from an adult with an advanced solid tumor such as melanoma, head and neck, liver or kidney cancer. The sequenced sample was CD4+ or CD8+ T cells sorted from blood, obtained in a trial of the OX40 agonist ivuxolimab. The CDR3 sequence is CASSALWTEATYEQYF. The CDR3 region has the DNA TGTGCCAGCAGCGCTCTGTGGACCGAGGCGACCTACGAGCAGTACTTC.